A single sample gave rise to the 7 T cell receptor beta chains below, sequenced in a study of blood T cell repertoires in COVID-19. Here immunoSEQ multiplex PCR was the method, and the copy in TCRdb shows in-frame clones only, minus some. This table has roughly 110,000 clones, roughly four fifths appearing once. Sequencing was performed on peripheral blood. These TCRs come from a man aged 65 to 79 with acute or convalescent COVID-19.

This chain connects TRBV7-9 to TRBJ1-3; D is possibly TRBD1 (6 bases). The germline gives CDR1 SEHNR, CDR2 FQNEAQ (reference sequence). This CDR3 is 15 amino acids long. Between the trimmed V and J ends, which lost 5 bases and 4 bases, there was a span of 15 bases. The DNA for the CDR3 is TGTGCCAGCAGCCCACAGGGTGGAGTGGGAAACACCATATATTTT. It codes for CASSPQGGVGNTIYF.

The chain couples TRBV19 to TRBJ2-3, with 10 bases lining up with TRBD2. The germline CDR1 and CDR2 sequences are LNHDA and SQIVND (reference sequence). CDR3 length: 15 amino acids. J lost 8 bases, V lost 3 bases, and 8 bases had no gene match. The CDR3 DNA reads TGTGCCAGTAGTATTAGCGGGGGGATTGTCGGTACGCAGTATTTT. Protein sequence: CASSISGGIVGTQYF.

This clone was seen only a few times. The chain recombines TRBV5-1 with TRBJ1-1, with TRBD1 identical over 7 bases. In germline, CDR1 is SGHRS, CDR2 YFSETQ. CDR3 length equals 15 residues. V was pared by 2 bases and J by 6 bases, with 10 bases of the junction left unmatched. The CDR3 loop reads CASSFSTPGQSEAFF. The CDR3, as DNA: TGCGCCAGCAGCTTCTCCACTCCGGGACAGTCTGAAGCTTTCTTT.

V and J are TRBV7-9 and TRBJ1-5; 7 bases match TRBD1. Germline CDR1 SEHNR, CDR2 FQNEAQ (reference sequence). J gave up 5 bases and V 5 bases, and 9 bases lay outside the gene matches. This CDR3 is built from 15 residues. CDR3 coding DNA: TGTGCCAGCAGCAAAGACAGGGTTGGGGATCAGCCCCAGCATTTT. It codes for CASSKDRVGDQPQHF.

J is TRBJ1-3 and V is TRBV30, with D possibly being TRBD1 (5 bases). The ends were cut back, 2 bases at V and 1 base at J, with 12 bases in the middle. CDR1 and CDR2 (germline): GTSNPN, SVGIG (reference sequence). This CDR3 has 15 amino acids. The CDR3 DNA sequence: TGTGCCTGGAGTATCCGACGGGGGTCTGGAAACACCATATATTTT. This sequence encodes CAWSIRRGSGNTIYF.

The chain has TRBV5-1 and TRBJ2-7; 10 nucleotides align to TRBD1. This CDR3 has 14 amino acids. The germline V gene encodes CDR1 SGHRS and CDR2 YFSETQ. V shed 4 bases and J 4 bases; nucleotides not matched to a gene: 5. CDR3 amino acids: CASSATGGAYEQYF. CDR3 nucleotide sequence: TGCGCCAGCAGCGCGACAGGGGGCGCGTACGAGCAGTACTTC.

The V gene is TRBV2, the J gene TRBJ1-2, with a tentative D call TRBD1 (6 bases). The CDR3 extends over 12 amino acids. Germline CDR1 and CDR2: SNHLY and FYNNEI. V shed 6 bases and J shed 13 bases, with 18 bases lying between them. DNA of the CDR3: TGTGCCAGCAGCGTCGACAGGCCACGAGGCACCTTC. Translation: CASSVDRPRGTF.